This passage covers 20 T cell receptor beta chains from one sample sequenced in a study of cytomegalovirus exposure and HLA in healthy donors. Amplification used 60 Vbeta primers and 13 Jbeta primers. TCRdb's table, derived via immunoSEQ multiplex PCR, lists solely in-frame clones and lacks some. The sample has 95,000 to 100,000 clones, approximately 77% seen once. The sequenced sample consisted of PBMCs. The source is a female donor in good health and CMV-seronegative.

The V and J genes are TRBV10-3 and TRBJ2-1, with 7 bases aligning to TRBD2. Trimming removed 11 bases from V and 7 bases from J; junction bases left unmatched: 17. The germline V gene has CDR1 ENHRY and CDR2 SYGVKD. This CDR3 region has 15 residues. CDR3 sequence reads: CASRPTSARPNEQFF. CDR3 coding DNA: TGTGCCTCCCGACCTACTAGCGCCAGACCAAATGAGCAGTTCTTC.

In its sample, this clone was seen a few times. The chain couples TRBV6-6 to TRBJ1-3, with 8 bases lining up with TRBD1. Germline V lookup: CDR1 MNHNY, CDR2 SVGAGI (reference sequence). V dropped 7 bases and J dropped 1; count of bases not matched to a gene: 9. This CDR3 spans 16 amino acids. CDR3 loop: CASTRMTGESGNTIYF. The CDR3 DNA follows: TGTGCCAGCACCAGAATGACAGGGGAGTCTGGAAACACCATATATTTT.

The CDR3 sequence is CASRTGLSESYEQYF. CDR3 bases: TGCGCCAGCAGAACAGGGCTCTCTGAGTCCTACGAGCAGTACTTC. The gene calls are TRBV5-1 and TRBJ2-7; TRBD1 might be the D (6 bases). Germline lookup yields CDR1 SGHRS and CDR2 YFSETQ. The CDR3 contains 15 residues. V was trimmed by 5 bases and J by 1 base, leaving 16 bases between them.

V usage is TRBV29-1 and J usage is TRBJ2-7; a possible D gene is TRBD2 (5 bases). The germline V gene encodes CDR1 SQVTM and CDR2 ANQGSEA. V lost 6 bases and J 3 bases, leaving 15 bases between the germline ends. The CDR3 length is 13 residues. The CDR3 spells CSVLRGGGYEQYF. The DNA for the CDR3 is TGCAGCGTCCTAAGAGGTGGAGGCTACGAGCAGTACTTC.

The chain links TRBV23-1 to TRBJ2-6, with a possible D match to TRBD2 (6 bases). TRBV23-1 is given ORF status, its function remaining uncertain. Trimming took 2 bases from V and 2 from J, leaving 19 bases between them. This CDR3 comprises 19 residues. The chain's CDR3 is CASSQIGAEEGAGANVLTF. The CDR3 DNA is TGCGCCAGCAGTCAAATAGGGGCTGAGGAGGGAGCTGGGGCCAACGTCCTGACTTTC.

This rearrangement joins TRBV23-1 to TRBJ1-1; no clear D. TRBV23-1 is marked as an open reading frame, function uncertain. CDR3 length equals 14 residues. The V and J ends lost 8 bases and 3 bases respectively, with 16 bases between them. The CDR3 loop is CASDNRIPDTEAFF. In DNA form, the CDR3 reads TGCGCCAGCGATAACCGTATACCGGACACTGAAGCTTTCTTT.

The chain combines TRBV7-2 with TRBJ2-1; D is possibly TRBD1 (6 bases). The CDR3 is 15 residues long. Germline CDR1 is SGHTA and CDR2 is FQGNSA. Trimming took 10 bases from V and 1 from J, leaving 17 bases between them. The CDR3 DNA reads as TGTGCCACCGTGGACAGCCGAGGGTCCTACAATGAGCAGTTCTTC. Its protein product is CATVDSRGSYNEQFF.

The chain carries TRBV7-3 and TRBJ2-3, with D perhaps TRBD2 (7 bases). CDR1 and CDR2 from the germline V gene are SGHTA and FQGTGA. V was cut by 2 bases and J by 0 bases, with 15 bases left in between. The length of the CDR3 is 17 residues. The chain's CDR3 is CASSLLGAGASTDTQYF. CDR3 in DNA: TGTGCCAGCAGCTTATTAGGTGCGGGGGCCAGCACAGATACGCAGTATTTT.

This chain uses TRBV7-3 with TRBJ2-1; 9 bases are shared with TRBD2. The CDR3 runs to 15 residues. Germline trimming cut 0 bases from V and 8 bases from J; bases unmatched to any gene: 5. Germline V lookup: CDR1 SGHTA, CDR2 FQGTGA. The CDR3 DNA is TGTGCCAGCAGCTTAACCTTAGCGGGGGAGGATGAGCAGTTCTTC. Translation: CASSLTLAGEDEQFF. Combining the CDR3 with reference TRBV7-3 and TRBJ2-1 gives the whole variable domain GAGVSQTPSNKVTEKGKYVELRCDPISGHTALYWYRQSLGQGPEFLIYFQGTGAADDSGLPNDRFFAVRPEGSVSTLKIQRTERGDSAVYLCASSLTLAGEDEQFFGPGTRLTVL.

The chain couples TRBV19 to TRBJ2-6; TRBD1 matches at 7 bases. V was clipped by 4 bases and J by 0 bases; unmatched bases: 6. The CDR3 totals 17 residues. In germline, CDR1 is LNHDA, CDR2 SQIVND (reference sequence). The CDR3 region is CASSSGTESSGANVLTF. The CDR3 DNA sequence: TGTGCCAGTAGTAGTGGGACAGAGAGCTCTGGGGCCAACGTCCTGACTTTC.

The chain carries TRBV28 and TRBJ1-2; 8 positions agree with TRBD1. From germline, CDR1 is MDHEN and CDR2 SYDVKM. V lost 4 bases to trimming and J lost 4 bases; unmatched junction nucleotides: 8. This CDR3 has 15 residues. The CDR3 reads CASSSLRDRSYGYTF. CDR3 nucleotides: TGTGCCAGCAGTTCCCTGCGGGACAGGAGCTATGGCTACACCTTC.

This chain links TRBV6-5 with TRBJ2-7; no clear D. Per germline, CDR1 MNHEY and CDR2 SVGAGI. Between the trimmed V and J ends, which lost 6 bases and 1 base, there was a span of 13 bases. The CDR3 spans 14 residues. The CDR3: CASSLTGGSYEQYF. The CDR3 bases are TGTGCCAGCAGCCTGACGGGTGGTTCCTACGAGCAGTACTTC.

The chain couples TRBV6-6 to TRBJ1-2; 7 bases align to TRBD1. Germline assignment: CDR1 MNHNY and CDR2 SVGAGI (reference sequence). Losses at the gene ends were 2 bases for V and 6 bases for J; bases not matched to a gene: 9. The CDR3 totals 15 residues. The DNA for the CDR3 is TGTGCCAGCAGTTACGTCAAAACCGGGACAGATGGCTACACCTTC. This gives the protein CASSYVKTGTDGYTF.

V is TRBV6-6 and J is TRBJ1-3; 8 positions agree with TRBD1. The CDR3 sequence is 13 residues long. V lost 7 bases, J lost 5 bases, and 4 bases stayed unmatched. Germline CDR1 and CDR2: MNHNY and SVGAGI (reference sequence). The CDR3 spells CASITGGRNTIYF. CDR3 DNA: TGTGCCAGCATAACAGGGGGGAGAAACACCATATATTTT.

The J gene is TRBJ1-4, the V gene TRBV6-5; possible D gene TRBD1, 5 bases. V was pared by 6 bases and J by 0 bases, with 11 bases between. Germline CDR1 and CDR2: MNHEY and SVGAGI. The CDR3 extends over 15 amino acids. DNA for the CDR3: TGTGCCAGCAGGCGACAGCATGCAACTAATGAAAAACTGTTTTTT. Translating it yields CASRRQHATNEKLFF.

The chain couples TRBV9 to TRBJ1-6; 7 bases line up with TRBD1. The germline CDR1 and CDR2 sequences are SGDLS and YYNGEE. Germline trimming cut 3 bases from V and 6 bases from J; bases unmatched to any gene: 6. The CDR3 extends over 15 amino acids. CDR3 residues: CASSDGDSFNSPLHF. The CDR3 DNA reads TGTGCCAGCAGCGACGGGGACAGCTTTAATTCACCCCTCCACTTT.

The rearrangement uses TRBV4-3 and TRBJ2-1; 7 bases are a match to TRBD2. CDR3 length: 16 residues. Germline CDR1 reads LGHNA; CDR2 reads YSLEER. V gave up 5 bases and J gave up 4 bases; unmatched junction bases: 11. CDR3 region: CASSRGTTQGYNEQFF. The CDR3 coding sequence is TGCGCCAGCAGCAGAGGGACTACCCAGGGATACAATGAGCAGTTCTTC.

This chain connects TRBV7-2 to TRBJ2-3; unclear D gene. This CDR3 comprises 12 residues. From germline, CDR1 is SGHTA and CDR2 FQGNSA. V was pared by 7 bases and J by 5 bases, with 10 bases between. CDR3 in amino acids: CASTLTEDTQYF. DNA for the CDR3: TGTGCCAGCACTCTAACAGAAGATACGCAGTATTTT.

The rearrangement joins TRBV28 to TRBJ2-7; 12 nucleotides line up with TRBD1. There are 15 residues in the CDR3. V lost 3 bases, J lost 5 bases, and 5 bases stayed unmatched. Germline values: CDR1 MDHEN, CDR2 SYDVKM. CDR3 sequence: CASSFRDRGLDEQYF. The CDR3 DNA sequence: TGTGCCAGCAGTTTTCGGGACAGGGGGCTTGACGAGCAGTACTTC.

In regard to this clone: At one end the junction does not follow the germline gene, possibly because of a read error. This chain links TRBV7-3 with TRBJ1-6, with D tentatively TRBD1 (6 bases). Germline V CDR1 and CDR2: SGHTA, FQGTGA. CDR3 size: 21 residues. CDR3 protein: CSSTVQTTGMKVDPGNSPLHF. CDR3 DNA sequence: TGTTCCAGCACCGTTCAGACCACAGGGATGAAGGTCGACCCTGGTAATTCACCCCTCCACTTT.